This TCR beta chain was captured in a study of vaccination effects on CD4 cells after COVID-19. Looking at the study overall: Sequencing followed a ViraFEST assay step that expanded antigen-specific CD4+ T cells with viral peptide pools. Each well held 2 million to 2.5 million PBMC cultured with 8.5 to 10 ug/ml peptides and about 10 IU/ml IL-2.

The CDR3 is 17 residues long. V gave up 6 bases and J gave up 2 bases; unmatched junction bases: 6. Germline-derived CDR1 and CDR2 are MNHEY and SMNVEV (reference sequence). Sequencing was performed with immunoSEQ multiplex PCR; in TCRdb, only in-frame clones are kept and a portion is missing. The table has 50,000 to 60,000 clones, 78% seen once; the top ten hold 4.3%. Concerning this clone itself: The antigen is undetermined.

At the end of more than 8 days of culture, CD4+ T cells were isolated. Participants completed two doses of the BNT162b2 or mRNA-1273 vaccine. Negative nucleocapsid antibody tests before and after vaccination confirmed no previous SARS-CoV-2 infection. Replacing half the medium with IL-2 medium was done on days 3 and 7. The clonotype originates from a human donor who received a COVID-19 vaccine. Source: CD4+ T cells from PBMCs cultured without peptide, taken after COVID-19 vaccination. The genes are TRBV27 and TRBJ2-1, with 14 bases fitting TRBD2. For the CDR3, the DNA is TGTGCCAGCAGGGGGACTAGCGGGAGCTTAGCCTACAATGAGCAGTTCTTC. This gives the protein CASRGTSGSLAYNEQFF.